The 9 T cell receptor beta chains below come from one sample, sequenced in a study of T cell changes during pregnancy in multiple sclerosis. Using immunoSEQ multiplex PCR, the repertoire was profiled, and TCRdb retains in-frame clones only, with some absent. Counted here are about 58,000 clones, about 89% occurring once; the ten biggest clones make up 0.4% to 0.5%. The sample in question was CD4+ T cells from peripheral blood mononuclear cells, obtained after pregnancy. These receptors all come from a female donor in good health, enrolled as a control in a pregnancy study.

The table lists this clone with a few counts. The chain employs TRBV7-3 and TRBJ2-7, with 10 positions matching TRBD1. The junction had 3 bases not matched to a gene; V was cut back by 4 bases and J by 6 bases. This CDR3 has 13 residues. The V gene's germline CDR1 is SGHTA and CDR2 FQGTGA. As DNA, the CDR3 is TGTGCCAGCAGCTCTGACAGGGGGCGCGAGCAGTACTTC. Its translation: CASSSDRGREQYF. Full variable domain (rest looked up from reference TRBV7-3 and TRBJ2-7): GAGVSQTPSNKVTEKGKYVELRCDPISGHTALYWYRQSLGQGPEFLIYFQGTGAADDSGLPNDRFFAVRPEGSVSTLKIQRTERGDSAVYLCASSSDRGREQYFGPGTRLTVT.

This chain connects TRBV6-1 to TRBJ2-7, with TRBD1 matching 7 bases. The CDR3 spans 14 residues. Germline CDR1 reads MNHNS; CDR2 reads SASEGT. Unmatched junction bases numbered 9, after V lost 8 bases and J lost 2 bases. CDR3 coding DNA: TGTGCCAGCTTGAAAGGGGGCCCGACCTACGAGCAGTACTTC. Its translation: CASLKGGPTYEQYF.

The V call is TRBV19, the J call TRBJ2-3, with TRBD1 identical over 9 bases. The CDR3 consists of 15 residues. CDR1 is LNHDA, CDR2 SQIVND, per germline (reference sequence). The junction had 6 bases not matched to a gene; V was cut back by 1 base and J by 7 bases. CDR3 protein: CASSIADRGFYTQYF. DNA for the CDR3: TGTGCCAGTAGTATAGCGGACAGGGGCTTCTATACGCAGTATTTT.

There are a few counts of this clone. The genes are TRBV7-2 and TRBJ1-6; no reliable D call. CDR1 and CDR2 from the germline V gene are SGHTA and FQGNSA. Trimming cost V 6 bases and J 6 bases, with 12 bases left between them. The length of the CDR3 is 14 residues. CDR3 residues: CASSLAGGNSPLHF. DNA for the CDR3: TGTGCCAGCAGTCTTGCCGGAGGTAATTCACCCCTCCACTTT.

This chain uses TRBV2 with TRBJ1-1; 10 positions agree with TRBD1. V shed 7 bases, J shed 5 bases, and the junction held 13 bases outside the gene matches. The CDR3 length is 16 residues. Germline V gene lookup returns CDR1 SNHLY and CDR2 FYNNEI. CDR3 sequence reads: CASIPRQGAMATEAFF. CDR3 DNA: TGTGCCAGCATACCGAGACAGGGGGCGATGGCAACTGAAGCTTTCTTT.

This chain joins TRBV6-5 and TRBJ2-7; TRBD1 might be the D (6 bases). V lost 6 bases and J lost 3, with 9 bases in between. The CDR3 sequence is 12 residues long. The germline CDR1 and CDR2 sequences are MNHEY and SVGAGI. The CDR3 DNA reads TGTGCCAGCAGAAAGGACAGCTACGAGCAGTACTTC. This encodes CASRKDSYEQYF.

This clone was seen just once. The J gene is TRBJ2-1, the V gene TRBV5-1; 9 nucleotides agree with TRBD2. This CDR3 comprises 15 residues. Unmatched junction bases numbered 3, after V lost 0 bases and J lost 5 bases. CDR1 and CDR2 from the germline V gene are SGHRS and YFSETQ. CDR3 residues: CASSLGGGGNNEQFF. The CDR3 bases are TGCGCCAGCAGCTTGGGCGGGGGGGGCAACAATGAGCAGTTCTTC.

This chain links TRBV6-6 with TRBJ2-7; 7 bases fit TRBD1. CDR3 size: 13 residues. Germline CDR1 MNHNY, CDR2 SVGAGI (reference sequence). The trim removed 4 bases at V and 3 bases at J, leaving 3 bases unmatched. The chain's CDR3 is CASSSGTVYEQYF. The CDR3 coding sequence is TGTGCCAGCAGTTCTGGGACAGTCTACGAGCAGTACTTC.

The CDR3 nucleotides are TGTGCCAGCAGTTACAGGGGGACAGGGGTCAATGAGCAGTTCTTC. Its protein is CASSYRGTGVNEQFF. The J gene is TRBJ2-1, the V gene TRBV6-5; 10 nucleotides agree with TRBD1. The CDR3 consists of 15 residues. The germline V gene encodes CDR1 MNHEY and CDR2 SVGAGI. The V segment lost 2 bases and the J segment 6 bases; nucleotides outside the gene matches: 4.